Listed here are 11 T cell receptor beta chains from one sample, sequenced in a study of blood T cell repertoires in COVID-19. The table came from immunoSEQ multiplex PCR; TCRdb's copy has only in-frame clones and leaves some out. The profile shows about 120,000 clones, 82% of them singletons. Sequencing was done on a sample of peripheral blood. The receptor set was obtained from a woman aged 60-70 years with acute or convalescent COVID-19.

V is TRBV7-9 and J is TRBJ1-2, with 7 bases lining up with TRBD1. Germline-derived CDR1 and CDR2 are SEHNR and FQNEAQ (reference sequence). The CDR3 contains 15 residues. The junction had 11 bases not matched to a gene; V was cut back by 6 bases and J by 4 bases. The CDR3 protein is CASSSWGQPFYGYTF. CDR3 nucleotide sequence: TGTGCCAGCAGTTCCTGGGGACAGCCTTTCTATGGCTACACCTTC.

In this sample, this clone turned up once. The V and J genes are TRBV5-1 and TRBJ1-4; D unclear. Germline V gene data show CDR1 as SGHRS and CDR2 as YFSETQ. V was trimmed by 2 bases and J by 8 bases, leaving 10 bases between them. The CDR3 consists of 13 residues. CDR3 region: CASSFRNGEKLFF. In DNA form, the CDR3 reads TGCGCCAGCAGCTTCAGGAATGGAGAAAAACTGTTTTTT.

The chain is built from TRBV9 and TRBJ2-1, with 7 positions matching TRBD2. Trimming removed 0 bases from V and 4 bases from J; junction bases left unmatched: 7. The germline V gene encodes CDR1 SGDLS and CDR2 YYNGEE. The CDR3 contains 16 residues. The CDR3 DNA follows: TGTGCCAGCAGCGTAGGTCCAGCCGGGGGGTACAATGAGCAGTTCTTC. The encoded protein is CASSVGPAGGYNEQFF.

The chain is built from TRBV5-6 and TRBJ2-7; 9 bases line up with TRBD2. Per the germline V gene, CDR1 is SGHDT and CDR2 is YYEEEE. With V trimmed by 0 bases and J by 0 bases, 4 bases remained unmatched. This CDR3 has 16 amino acids. CDR3 DNA sequence: TGTGCCAGCAGCTTGGTAAAGCGGGGGGACTCCTACGAGCAGTACTTC. It translates to CASSLVKRGDSYEQYF.

The chain links TRBV6-5 to TRBJ1-5, with TRBD1 matching over 7 bases. The CDR3 is 14 amino acids. Germline CDR1 is MNHEY and CDR2 is SVGAGI. Trimming took 6 bases from V and 2 from J; bases not matched to a gene: 4. Here the CDR3 reads CASSPRGGNQPQHF. Here the CDR3 DNA reads TGTGCCAGCAGCCCCAGGGGGGGCAATCAGCCCCAGCATTTT.

The chain couples TRBV10-3 to TRBJ2-1; D may be TRBD1 (6 bases). There are 12 residues in the CDR3. The V gene's germline CDR1 is ENHRY and CDR2 SYGVKD. V lost 7 bases to trimming and J lost 8 bases, with 12 bases between them. CDR3: CAIKGDPHEQFF. The CDR3 bases are TGTGCCATCAAGGGGGACCCCCATGAGCAGTTCTTC.

The V and J genes are TRBV7-3 and TRBJ1-2; TRBD1 might be the D (5 bases). Germline CDR1 reads SGHTA; CDR2 reads FQGTGA. This CDR3 region has 15 residues. The V and J ends lost 7 bases and 6 bases respectively, with 21 bases between them. CDR3 protein: CASNIKAREFNGYTF. The DNA for the CDR3 is TGTGCCAGCAATATCAAGGCCAGGGAATTCAATGGCTACACCTTC.

The chain's CDR3 is CASTVTGGAGQETQYF. The CDR3 DNA reads TGCGCCAGCACCGTTACAGGGGGCGCGGGTCAAGAGACCCAGTACTTC. The chain joins TRBV4-1 to TRBJ2-5; TRBD1 agrees at 9 bases. The CDR3 is made up of 16 amino acids. V was clipped by 7 bases and J by 2 bases; unmatched bases: 11. The germline V gene has CDR1 MGHRA and CDR2 YSYEKL.

With regard to this clone: One end of the junction fails to match germline, which may point to a read error. The chain is built from TRBV12-3 or TRBV12-4 and TRBJ1-2; D ambiguous. This CDR3 has 13 residues. The CDR3 sequence: CASRKTGSYRPFF. The CDR3, as DNA: TGTGCCAGCAGGAAAACCGGGTCCTATCGACCCTTTTTC.

V usage is TRBV9 and J usage is TRBJ1-2; 7 bases fit TRBD1. Germline values: CDR1 SGDLS, CDR2 YYNGEE. J was trimmed by 2 bases and V by 2 bases; bases with no gene match: 3. The CDR3 is made up of 14 amino acids. The CDR3, as DNA: TGTGCCAGCAGCGTTACGGACAGGAACTATGGCTACACCTTC. Protein sequence: CASSVTDRNYGYTF.

J is TRBJ1-2 and V is TRBV4-3, with D hard to call. V lost 0 bases, J lost 6 bases, and 14 bases lay in between. The CDR3 length is 15 residues. The germline V gene has CDR1 LGHNA and CDR2 YSLEER. The CDR3 bases are TGCGCCAGCAGCCAAGATAGGGAGGTTAGCCATGGCTACACCTTC. Its protein product is CASSQDREVSHGYTF.